The sequence of this T cell receptor (beta chain) was determined in a study of PD-1 blockade in classical Hodgkin lymphoma. CDR3 length: 14 residues. Germline V CDR1 and CDR2: SGDLS, YYNGEE. V lost 2 bases to trimming and J lost 5 bases, with 10 bases between them. Clones were sequenced by immunoSEQ multiplex PCR, and TCRdb holds only the in-frame ones, with some missing. The repertoire holds some 49,000 clones, with more than 75% as singletons. In this sample, this clone turned up once. Sample time point: newly diagnosed, previously untreated cHL patient sample. The J gene is TRBJ2-2, the V gene TRBV9; TRBD2 might be the D (6 bases). The TCR originated in a human donor with classical Hodgkin lymphoma. Sample: peripheral blood mononuclear cells (PBMCs). CDR3 in DNA: TGTGCCAGCAGCGTCCCCAGCGGGACCGGGGAGCTGTTTTTT. Translation: CASSVPSGTGELFF.